A selection of T cell receptor beta chains follows, all from one sample in a study of blood T cell repertoires in COVID-19. Here immunoSEQ multiplex PCR was the method, and the copy in TCRdb shows in-frame clones only, minus some. Altogether fewer than 250,000 clones are present, 80% to 90% being singletons, with the ten largest covering around 5%. The sample was peripheral blood. The receptors originated from a woman in her 70s with acute or convalescent COVID-19. CDR3s leave out the opening cysteine and the closing phenylalanine or tryptophan. D genes are given only for firm matches.

d_call: TRBD2
j_call: TRBJ2-5
v_call: TRBV10-2
cdr3_aa: ASSEGGSGGQTQY

d_call: .
j_call: TRBJ1-4
v_call: TRBV7-9
cdr3_aa: ASSSAGRGLF

d_call: TRBD2
j_call: TRBJ2-3
v_call: TRBV5-1
cdr3_aa: ASSLSGTLAGASTDTQY

d_call: TRBD1
j_call: TRBJ1-5
v_call: TRBV7-2
cdr3_aa: ASSVGTGANQPQH

d_call: TRBD1
j_call: TRBJ1-6
v_call: TRBV27
cdr3_aa: ASSRQGRTYNSPLH

d_call: .
j_call: TRBJ1-1
v_call: TRBV19
cdr3_aa: ASRTLGGTEAF

d_call: .
j_call: TRBJ2-1
v_call: TRBV7-2
cdr3_aa: ASSYDSYNEQF

d_call: .
j_call: TRBJ1-5
v_call: TRBV12-3/TRBV12-4
cdr3_aa: ASSFRGQPQH

d_call: .
j_call: TRBJ1-4
v_call: TRBV10-3
cdr3_aa: AIRAGAKEKLF

d_call: TRBD1
j_call: TRBJ1-5
v_call: TRBV24-1
cdr3_aa: ATSDPGQGANQPQH

d_call: .
j_call: TRBJ1-5
v_call: TRBV24-1
cdr3_aa: ATSGGRVDQPQH

d_call: .
j_call: TRBJ2-5
v_call: TRBV19
cdr3_aa: ASSTQGGEETQY

d_call: .
j_call: TRBJ2-3
v_call: TRBV27
cdr3_aa: ASSFWSLRDTQY

d_call: .
j_call: TRBJ1-5
v_call: TRBV4-1
cdr3_aa: ASSQALDSFFNQPQH

d_call: .
j_call: TRBJ2-7
v_call: TRBV7-2
cdr3_aa: ASSLDRAPGQY

d_call: TRBD2
j_call: TRBJ2-3
v_call: TRBV7-2
cdr3_aa: ASSSPRGAAADTQY

d_call: TRBD1
j_call: TRBJ1-1
v_call: TRBV7-8
cdr3_aa: ASSSFGQGRWDTEAF

d_call: .
j_call: TRBJ2-7
v_call: TRBV5-4
cdr3_aa: ASSLVGDEQY

d_call: TRBD1
j_call: TRBJ1-6
v_call: TRBV28
cdr3_aa: ASRTGTGNNSPLH

d_call: TRBD1
j_call: TRBJ1-5
v_call: TRBV24-1
cdr3_aa: ATSDAGTGVGNQPQH

d_call: .
j_call: TRBJ1-1
v_call: TRBV6-2/TRBV6-3
cdr3_aa: ASSFRGRGDTEAF

d_call: .
j_call: TRBJ2-2
v_call: TRBV5-6
cdr3_aa: ASSRWQVNTGELF

d_call: TRBD1
j_call: TRBJ1-2
v_call: TRBV18
cdr3_aa: ASSPRQGDVYGYT

d_call: .
j_call: TRBJ1-5
v_call: TRBV7-2
cdr3_aa: ASSLQGPSGVQPQH

d_call: .
j_call: TRBJ2-3
v_call: TRBV5-1
cdr3_aa: ASSLDGGSGTDTQY

d_call: .
j_call: TRBJ2-3
v_call: TRBV5-1
cdr3_aa: AARGDLTDTQY

d_call: .
j_call: TRBJ1-4
v_call: TRBV5-4
cdr3_aa: ASSLAGGEEKLF

d_call: TRBD1
j_call: TRBJ2-1
v_call: TRBV6-4
cdr3_aa: ASSATGSSVNEQF

d_call: .
j_call: TRBJ1-2
v_call: TRBV2
cdr3_aa: ASSALSGGGYT

d_call: .
j_call: TRBJ1-5
v_call: TRBV9
cdr3_aa: ASSEGERQPQH

d_call: .
j_call: TRBJ1-5
v_call: TRBV4-2
cdr3_aa: ASSQDRDTYQPQH

d_call: TRBD2
j_call: TRBJ2-5
v_call: TRBV3-1/TRBV3-2
cdr3_aa: ASSQGIGTSGIQETQY